Sequencing of this TCR beta chain was carried out in a study of control samples from healthy donors and cancer patients. This table comes from immunoSEQ multiplex PCR, and its TCRdb copy is limited to in-frame clones, with some not included. This table holds some 150,000 clones, under 96% found once. Worth noting for this clone: This specimen includes other DNA sequences encoding the same CDR3.

The V end lost 6 bases, the J end lost 0 bases, and 5 bases lay between the germline ends. The CDR3 extends over 13 amino acids. Germline-derived CDR1 and CDR2 are MDHEN and SYDVKM. The V and J genes are TRBV28 and TRBJ2-2; no reliable D call. The clonotype comes from a young woman in good health. Sequences were obtained from blood. The CDR3 region has the DNA TGTGCCAGCAGACATACGAACACCGGGGAGCTGTTTTTT. Translating it yields CASRHTNTGELFF. Full variable domain (rest looked up from reference TRBV28 and TRBJ2-2): DVKVTQSSRYLVKRTGEKVFLECVQDMDHENMFWYRQDPGLGLRLIYFSYDVKMKEKGDIPEGYSVSREKKERFSLILESASTNQTSMYLCASRHTNTGELFFGEGSRLTVL.